These 20 T cell receptor beta chains originate from one sample sequenced in a study of regulatory T cells in long-lasting Graves disease. With iRepertoire HTBI primers and Arm-PCR of CDR3 regions, TCR beta libraries were built. MiXCR, run by TCRdb on the multiplex PCR reads, gives a single entry per CDR3 protein. This sample yields 300,000 to 400,000 distinct CDR3 sequences, of which about 14% are seen a single time; 20% to 25% belongs to the top ten. Time point of the sample: newly diagnosed GD, antithyroid drugs for less than 3 months. There was RNA extracted from PBMCs, and the TCR library was made from it. Specimen: peripheral blood mononuclear cells (PBMCs), collected at new diagnosis, from a patient treated with antithyroid drugs. These receptors originate from a female donor with Graves disease.

This clonotype was seen at least ten times. This chain joins TRBV12-3 or TRBV12-4 and TRBJ1-2; no reliable D call. This CDR3 spans 14 amino acids. V lost 6 bases and J 6 bases, leaving 17 bases between the germline ends. Here the CDR3 DNA reads TGTGCCAGCAGACCCGGACGGGAGCGGGATGGCTACACCTTC. Translated, it gives CASRPGRERDGYTF.

This clonotype was recorded at least ten times. This chain links TRBV20-1 with TRBJ1-2; tentative D call: TRBD1 (6 bases). V was shortened by 4 bases and J by 4 bases, with 10 bases between the two germline ends. Germline V CDR1 and CDR2: DFQATT, SNEGSKA (reference sequence). The length of the CDR3 is 12 residues. CDR3 sequence (DNA): TGCAGTGCTATCCGGGGGGCCTATGGCTACACCTTC. Protein: CSAIRGAYGYTF.

This clonotype was observed a few times. V and J are TRBV10-3 and TRBJ1-4, with D possibly being TRBD1 (5 bases). Trimming left V 10 bases short and J 2 bases short, with 17 bases between. The CDR3 sequence is 15 residues long. Germline V CDR1 and CDR2: ENHRY, SYGVKD. CDR3 residues: CATTGGVATNEKLFF. The CDR3 nucleotides read TGTGCCACTACGGGAGGGGTTGCGACTAATGAAAAACTGTTTTTT.

This clonotype was detected many times. This chain uses TRBV19 with TRBJ1-1; D ambiguous. The CDR3 is 13 residues long. Per germline, CDR1 LNHDA and CDR2 SQIVND (reference sequence). The V end was cut by 9 bases, the J end by 1 base, with 12 bases between. Here the CDR3 reads CASKTDGNTEAFF. In DNA form, the CDR3 reads TGTGCCAGCAAGACCGACGGGAACACTGAAGCTTTCTTT.

There are many counts of this clonotype. The chain recombines TRBV7-2 with TRBJ2-7; a possible D gene is TRBD2 (5 bases). Germline CDR1 SGHTA, CDR2 FQGNSA. The V end lost 5 bases, the J end lost 2 bases, and 16 bases lay between the germline ends. There are 15 residues in the CDR3. CDR3 protein: CASSLGRVSTYEQYF. CDR3 nucleotide sequence: TGTGCCAGCAGCCTAGGGCGGGTGTCCACCTACGAGCAGTACTTC.

This clonotype was counted at least ten times. The rearrangement links TRBV12-3 or TRBV12-4 to TRBJ1-1; D unresolved. The V end was cut by 7 bases, the J end by 2 bases, with 8 bases between. This CDR3 is built from 12 residues. The CDR3 DNA is TGTGCCAGCATTGAGGGAAACACTGAAGCTTTCTTT. This translates into CASIEGNTEAFF.

This clonotype was detected ten times or more. CDR3 protein: CASSSSLLGPWGEQYF. For the CDR3, the DNA is TGTGCCAGCAGCTCATCCCTACTAGGCCCATGGGGCGAGCAGTACTTC. The chain recombines TRBV7-9 with TRBJ2-7, with TRBD2 as a possible D gene (5 bases). The V end lost 4 bases, the J end lost 6 bases, and 22 bases lay between the germline ends. CDR3 length: 16 amino acids. Germline values: CDR1 SEHNR, CDR2 FQNEAQ (reference sequence).

The chain uses TRBV30 and TRBJ2-1; D possibly corresponds to TRBD1 (5 bases). Germline CDR1 and CDR2: GTSNPN and SVGIG (reference sequence). The ends were cut back, 8 bases at V and 0 bases at J, with 8 bases in the middle. CDR3 size: 12 residues. CDR3 DNA sequence: TGTGCCGGACACTCCTCCTACAATGAGCAGTTCTTC. It is translated as CAGHSSYNEQFF.

About this clonotype: A much larger clone is a single base away; this may be a read error. The gene calls are TRBV7-2 and TRBJ1-5; TRBD1 aligns across 8 bases. After removal of 4 bases from V and 4 bases from J, the junction contained 9 bases not matched to a gene. Germline V gene lookup returns CDR1 SGHTA and CDR2 FQGNSA. The length of the CDR3 is 16 residues. The CDR3 is CASSSLTTGGNQPQHF. The CDR3 DNA sequence: TGTGCCAGCAGCTCCCTCACAACAGGGGGGAATCAGCCCCAGCATTTT.

V gene TRBV28 combines with J gene TRBJ2-3, with TRBD2 identical over 7 bases. Germline CDR1 is MDHEN and CDR2 is SYDVKM. V trimming: 5 bases; J trimming: 2 bases; junction bases outside the gene matches: 10. The CDR3 extends over 16 amino acids. In nucleotides, the CDR3 is TGTGCCAGCAGTCCTGGATGGGGGAGGGCCACAGATACGCAGTATTTT. This encodes CASSPGWGRATDTQYF.

In its sample, this clonotype was seen many times. This chain joins TRBV5-4 and TRBJ2-1, with D perhaps being TRBD1 or TRBD2 (6 bases each). Germline V lookup: CDR1 SGHNT, CDR2 YYREEE (reference sequence). Trimming pared 4 bases from V and 8 bases from J, leaving 19 bases between. This CDR3 region has 15 residues. The CDR3 DNA follows: TGTGCCAGCAGCCCACGATGGGGGGCGCGGTATGAGCAGTTCTTC. Its protein product is CASSPRWGARYEQFF. Filled out from reference TRBV5-4 and TRBJ2-1, the complete variable domain reads ETGVTQSPTHLIKTRGQQVTLRCSSQSGHNTVSWYQQALGQGPQFIFQYYREEENGRGNFPPRFSGLQFPNYSSELNVNALELDDSALYLCASSPRWGARYEQFFGPGTRLTVL.

This clonotype was found many times. This rearrangement joins TRBV2 to TRBJ1-2; D is perhaps TRBD1 (6 bases). The CDR3 consists of 14 residues. V gave up 8 bases and J gave up 6 bases, with 19 bases separating them. From germline, CDR1 is SNHLY and CDR2 FYNNEI. DNA of the CDR3: TGTGCCAGCCCACGCCTACAGGGAGTGGATGGCTACACCTTC. Protein sequence: CASPRLQGVDGYTF. Filled out from reference TRBV2 and TRBJ1-2, the complete variable domain reads EPEVTQTPSHQVTQMGQEVILRCVPISNHLYFYWYRQILGQKVEFLVSFYNNEISEKSEIFDDQFSVERPDGSNFTLKIRSTKLEDSAMYFCASPRLQGVDGYTFGSGTRLTVV.

Ten or more counts support this clonotype. The V gene is TRBV27, the J gene TRBJ2-7; 9 bases match TRBD1. This CDR3 region has 12 residues. V gave up 8 bases and J gave up 6 bases; unmatched junction bases: 5. Germline V CDR1 and CDR2: MNHEY, SMNVEV (reference sequence). For the CDR3, the DNA is TGTGCCAGCGGGGACAGGGCCGGCGAGCAGTACTTC. This encodes CASGDRAGEQYF.

This clonotype was observed at least ten times. The chain has TRBV11-2 and TRBJ1-1; unclear D gene. V was shortened by 0 bases and J by 3 bases, with 8 bases between the two germline ends. This CDR3 is built from 14 residues. Germline CDR1 is SGHAT and CDR2 is FQNNGV. As DNA, the CDR3 is TGTGCCAGCAGCTTAGAAGTCGGGCACACTGAAGCTTTCTTT. Amino acid sequence: CASSLEVGHTEAFF.

This clonotype was found many times. The gene calls are TRBV12-3 or TRBV12-4 and TRBJ2-7; D ambiguous. The CDR3 consists of 12 residues. V shed 2 bases and J shed 2 bases, with 4 bases lying between them. The CDR3 coding sequence is TGTGCCAGCAGTTTAAATACCTACGAGCAGTACTTC. Its protein product is CASSLNTYEQYF.

This clonotype has a count of ten or more. V gene TRBV4-1 combines with J gene TRBJ1-4, with 9 nucleotides matching TRBD1. V gave up 4 bases and J gave up 8 bases; unmatched junction bases: 11. The CDR3 loop spans 16 amino acids. CDR1 is MGHRA and CDR2 is YSYEKL in the germline V gene. CDR3 DNA sequence: TGCGCCAGCAGCCGAGAAGGACAGGGGAGGAACGAAAAACTGTTTTTT. It yields the protein CASSREGQGRNEKLFF.

In the case of this clonotype: This may arise from a read error, as a much more abundant clone is one base away. The chain joins TRBV6-1 to TRBJ1-1; no definite D call. This CDR3 is 13 amino acids long. Trimming removed 6 bases at V and 4 bases at J, with 12 bases between. Germline V CDR1 and CDR2: MNHNS, SASEGT. The CDR3 DNA sequence: TGTGCCAGCAGGCACAAGGTGAGCACTGAAGCTTTCTTT. Protein: CASRHKVSTEAFF.

The chain combines TRBV9 with TRBJ2-1; no clear D. V was trimmed by 0 bases and J by 7 bases, leaving 14 bases between them. From germline, CDR1 is SGDLS and CDR2 YYNGEE. The CDR3 consists of 15 residues. The CDR3 DNA is TGTGCCAGCAGCGTAGAGGACGGCCTAGGGAATGAGCAGTTCTTC. This encodes CASSVEDGLGNEQFF.

This clonotype came up many times. This chain connects TRBV29-1 to TRBJ2-2; D is perhaps TRBD1 (5 bases). The V end was cut by 5 bases, the J end by 0 bases, with 10 bases between. CDR3 length equals 14 residues. Germline CDR1 and CDR2: SQVTM and ANQGSEA. CDR3 in amino acids: CSVSRTTNTGELFF. CDR3 nucleotide sequence: TGCAGCGTTAGTAGGACAACGAACACCGGGGAGCTGTTTTTT.

This clonotype was detected ten times or more. The chain combines TRBV5-1 with TRBJ1-4, with 8 nucleotides matching TRBD1. The J segment lost 7 bases and the V segment lost 8 bases, leaving 13 bases of the junction unmatched. CDR3 size: 15 residues. The germline V gene encodes CDR1 SGHRS and CDR2 YFSETQ. CDR3 nucleotide sequence: TGCGCCAGTAAGATGCCCCGGGACAGGAGTGAAAAACTGTTTTTT. Protein sequence: CASKMPRDRSEKLFF.